Reported below is one T cell receptor beta chain. What it recognizes is unknown. The CDR3 runs 13 residues. Germline loops: CDR1 ENHRY, CDR2 SYGVKD. Trimming took off 11 bases at V and 1 base at J, with 14 bases between the two ends. Repertoires were generated with immunoSEQ multiplex PCR, while TCRdb's copy carries only in-frame clones and drops some. The sample shows 250,000 to 300,000 clones, 94% of them seen only once. The entry originates in a study of T cell responses to AZD1222 COVID-19 vaccine. Study-wide results and limits: The reported proportion of spike-specific TCRs targeting unmutated variant regions was nearly half. Sampled repertoires all dated from after the peak T cell response. Clonal diversity may have been underestimated in mostly white British donors.

The gene calls are TRBV10-3 and TRBJ1-1, with D unclear. Sequencing used peripheral blood, obtained 28 days after the second AZD1222 dose. This clonotype was sampled from an adult who received the AZD1222 COVID-19 vaccine. Written as DNA, the CDR3 is TGTGCCTCCCTGGTTAGCCCGAACACTGAAGCTTTCTTT. Translating gives CASLVSPNTEAFF.